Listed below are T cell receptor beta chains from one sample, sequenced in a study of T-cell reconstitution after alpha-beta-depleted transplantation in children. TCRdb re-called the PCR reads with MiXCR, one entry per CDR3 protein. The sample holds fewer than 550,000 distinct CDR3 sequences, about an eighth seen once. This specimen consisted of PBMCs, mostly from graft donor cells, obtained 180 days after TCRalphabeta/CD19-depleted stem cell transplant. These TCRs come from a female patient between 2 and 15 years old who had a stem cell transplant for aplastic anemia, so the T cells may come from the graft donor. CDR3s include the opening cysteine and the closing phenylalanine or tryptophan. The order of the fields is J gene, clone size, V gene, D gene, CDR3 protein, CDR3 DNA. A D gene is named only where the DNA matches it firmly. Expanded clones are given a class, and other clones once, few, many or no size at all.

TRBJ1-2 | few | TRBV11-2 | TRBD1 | CASSRTGLANYGYTF | TGTGCCAGCAGCCGGACAGGGTTGGCTAACTATGGCTACACCTTC
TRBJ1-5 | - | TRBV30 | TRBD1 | CAWTRTGLNQPQHF | TGTGCCTGGACTAGGACAGGGTTGAATCAGCCCCAGCATTTT
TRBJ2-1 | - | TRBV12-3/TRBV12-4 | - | CASHGGNEQFF | TGTGCCAGCCACGGCGGCAATGAGCAGTTCTTC
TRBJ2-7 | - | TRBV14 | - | CASSQDGGHPKEQYF | TGTGCCAGCAGCCAAGATGGAGGACATCCGAAGGAGCAGTACTTC
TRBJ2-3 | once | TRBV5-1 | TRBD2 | CASSLPGTSAIYTDTQYF | TGCGCCAGCAGCTTGCCGGGGACTAGCGCGATTTACACAGATACGCAGTATTTT
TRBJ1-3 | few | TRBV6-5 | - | CASRQVSGNTIYF | TGTGCCAGTCGACAGGTCTCTGGAAACACCATATATTTT
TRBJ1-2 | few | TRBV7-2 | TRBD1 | CASSYTGDYGYTF | TGTGCCAGCAGCTATACAGGGGACTATGGCTACACCTTC
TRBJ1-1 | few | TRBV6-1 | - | CASRRNSGGTEAFF | TGTGCCAGCAGACGGAACTCCGGAGGCACTGAAGCTTTCTTT
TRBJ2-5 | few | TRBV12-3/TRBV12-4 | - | CASSPNGAQYF | TGTGCCAGCAGTCCAAACGGGGCTCAGTACTTC
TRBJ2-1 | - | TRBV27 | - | CASSSNEDEQFF | TGTGCCAGCAGCTCAAACGAAGATGAGCAGTTCTTC
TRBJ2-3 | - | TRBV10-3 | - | CAISGAADTQYF | TGTGCCATCAGTGGGGCAGCAGATACGCAGTATTTT
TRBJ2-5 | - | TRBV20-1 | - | CSAPGPLRAYQETQYF | TGCAGTGCTCCAGGACCTCTCAGGGCCTACCAAGAGACCCAGTACTTC
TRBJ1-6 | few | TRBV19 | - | CATRGQNNSPLHF | TGTGCCACGAGAGGACAGAATAATTCACCCCTCCACTTT
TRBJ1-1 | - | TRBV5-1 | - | CASSRREGEAFF | TGCGCCAGCAGCCGGAGGGAAGGGGAAGCTTTCTTT
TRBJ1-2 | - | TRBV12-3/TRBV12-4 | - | CASSLETHQYNYGYTF | TGTGCCAGCAGTTTAGAAACACACCAATATAACTATGGCTACACCTTC
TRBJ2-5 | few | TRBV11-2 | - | CASRNRTPPRETQYF | TGTGCCAGCAGGAATCGGACACCCCCTCGGGAGACCCAGTACTTC
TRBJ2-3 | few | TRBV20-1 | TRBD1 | CSAAKPGQGRRDTQYF | TGCAGTGCTGCTAAGCCGGGACAGGGGCGTCGGGATACGCAGTATTTT
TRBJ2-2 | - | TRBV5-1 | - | CASSLSSEGMDTGELFF | TGCGCCAGCAGCTTGAGTTCGGAGGGTATGGACACCGGGGAGCTGTTTTTT
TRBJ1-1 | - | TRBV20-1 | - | CSARGWTASLQTEAFF | TGCAGTGCTAGAGGTTGGACAGCTTCCTTGCAGACTGAAGCTTTCTTT
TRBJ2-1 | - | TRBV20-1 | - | CSGIARDEQFF | TGCAGTGGGATAGCGAGGGATGAGCAGTTCTTC
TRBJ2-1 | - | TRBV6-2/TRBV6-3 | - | CASSYRTLPPYNEQFF | TGTGCCAGCAGTTACCGGACCTTACCGCCCTACAATGAGCAGTTCTTC
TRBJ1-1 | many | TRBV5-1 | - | CASSLAQGRATEAFF | TGCGCCAGCAGCTTGGCCCAGGGCAGAGCCACTGAAGCTTTCTTT
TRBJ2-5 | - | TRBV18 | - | CASSPTSGRETQYF | TGTGCCAGCTCACCGACGTCCGGGCGAGAGACCCAGTACTTC
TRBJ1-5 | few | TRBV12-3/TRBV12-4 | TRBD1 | CASSLRLTGQPQHF | TGTGCCAGCAGTCTACGCCTGACAGGGCAGCCCCAGCATTTT
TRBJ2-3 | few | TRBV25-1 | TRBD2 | CASRGTSGELSTDTQYF | TGTGCCAGCAGAGGGACTAGCGGGGAGCTTAGCACAGATACGCAGTATTTT